Detailed here is one T cell receptor (beta chain). TCRdb keeps only in-frame clones here, not all; method: immunoSEQ multiplex PCR. The sample includes 140,000 to 150,000 clones, approximately 94% seen only once; the top ten take about 8.6%. This sample is part of a study of T cell responses to AZD1222 COVID-19 vaccine. The V gene lost 4 bases and the J gene lost 5 bases, with 21 bases spanning the gap. There are 16 residues in the CDR3. Germline CDR1 is MDHEN and CDR2 is SYDVKM. This chain joins TRBV28 and TRBJ2-7; D remains unclear. This specimen was peripheral blood, taken on day 0 of AZD1222 vaccination. The sequence came from an adult in good health. The CDR3 region has the DNA TGTGCCAGCAGTTACCCTGCACCTTTCCGGTTGGACGAGCAGTACTTC. This encodes CASSYPAPFRLDEQYF.